This T cell receptor (beta chain) was sequenced for a study of blood T cells in healthy people across ages. Findings and limits, study-wide: Both naive CD4+ cell counts and diversity were greater in long-lived donors than in aged donors.

The donors, healthy Caucasians from Russia, were aged roughly 6 to 90. Each individual donor underwent a draw of about 9.1 milliliters of peripheral blood. Using a J-beta primer mix together with a sample-barcoded 5' primer, a second PCR was run for about 7 to 12 cycles. One entry per CDR3 protein results from TCRdb running MiXCR on the 5' RACE reads. This table holds 710,000 or so distinct CDR3 sequences, 32% found once. As concerns this clonotype: Its antigen is unknown.

The sequenced material came from blood. The receptor comes from a woman aged 80 or older in good health.

CDR3 in amino acids: CASSVKWGFTDTQYF. Written as DNA, the CDR3 is TGTGCCAGCAGCGTCAAGTGGGGATTCACAGATACGCAGTATTTT. The V call is TRBV9, the J call TRBJ2-3; D gene uncertain. The germline gives CDR1 SGDLS, CDR2 YYNGEE. V lost 2 bases to trimming and J lost 2 bases, with 12 bases between them. This CDR3 has 15 residues.